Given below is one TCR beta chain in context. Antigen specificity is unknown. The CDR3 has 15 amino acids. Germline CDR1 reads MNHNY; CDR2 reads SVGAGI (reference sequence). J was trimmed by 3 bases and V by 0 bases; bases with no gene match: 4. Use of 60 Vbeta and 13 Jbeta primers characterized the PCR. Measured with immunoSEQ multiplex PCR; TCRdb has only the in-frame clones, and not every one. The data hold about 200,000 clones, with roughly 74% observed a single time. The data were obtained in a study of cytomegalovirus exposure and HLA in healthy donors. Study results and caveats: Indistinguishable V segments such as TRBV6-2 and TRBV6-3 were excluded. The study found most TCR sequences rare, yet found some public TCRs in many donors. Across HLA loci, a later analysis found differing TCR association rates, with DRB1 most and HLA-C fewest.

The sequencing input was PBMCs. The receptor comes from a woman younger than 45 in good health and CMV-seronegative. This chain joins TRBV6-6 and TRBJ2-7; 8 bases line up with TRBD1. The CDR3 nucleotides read TGTGCCAGCAGTTACTCTAGGACAGGGAACTACGAGCAGTACTTC. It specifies CASSYSRTGNYEQYF.